This T cell receptor (beta chain) stems from a study of blood T cells in healthy people across ages. General observations from the study: Unknown donor CMV status possibly confounded expanded clonotype changes. In older individuals, TCR beta diversity per million T cells was lower, falling roughly linearly with age.

The CDR3 has 12 residues. Germline V lookup: CDR1 SQVTM, CDR2 ANQGSEA. Comments on this clonotype: Its antigen is as yet unknown.

It was with a sample-barcoded 5' primer and a J-beta primer mix that a second PCR of roughly 7 to 12 cycles was run. TCRdb re-derived calls from the 5' RACE reads in MiXCR, one entry per CDR3 protein. In the table there are 650,000 to 800,000 distinct CDR3 sequences, 52% of which are singletons. The V and J genes are TRBV29-1 and TRBJ2-4, with D unresolved. The J call may be incorrect, as the DNA end agrees better with TRBJ2-5. The receptor was derived from a woman older than 75 in good health. The sequenced material came from blood. In nucleotides, the CDR3 is TGCAGCGTCCGGCCGGACCAAGAGACCCAGTACTTC. This sequence encodes CSVRPDQETQYF.